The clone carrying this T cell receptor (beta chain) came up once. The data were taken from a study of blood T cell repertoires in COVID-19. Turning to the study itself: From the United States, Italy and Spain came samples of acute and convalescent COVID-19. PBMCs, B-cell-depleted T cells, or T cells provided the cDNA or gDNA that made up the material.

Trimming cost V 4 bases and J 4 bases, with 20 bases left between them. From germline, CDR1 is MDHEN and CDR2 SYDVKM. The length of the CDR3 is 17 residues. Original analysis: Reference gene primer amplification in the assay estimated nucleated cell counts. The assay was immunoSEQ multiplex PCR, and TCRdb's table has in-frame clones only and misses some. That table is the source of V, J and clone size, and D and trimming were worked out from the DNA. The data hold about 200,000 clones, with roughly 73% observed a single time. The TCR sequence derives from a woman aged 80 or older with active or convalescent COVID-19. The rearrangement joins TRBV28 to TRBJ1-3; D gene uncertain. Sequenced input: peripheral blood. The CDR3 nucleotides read TGTGCCAGCAGTTCCCAAATAATACTTAGATCCGGAAACACCATATATTTT. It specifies CASSSQIILRSGNTIYF.